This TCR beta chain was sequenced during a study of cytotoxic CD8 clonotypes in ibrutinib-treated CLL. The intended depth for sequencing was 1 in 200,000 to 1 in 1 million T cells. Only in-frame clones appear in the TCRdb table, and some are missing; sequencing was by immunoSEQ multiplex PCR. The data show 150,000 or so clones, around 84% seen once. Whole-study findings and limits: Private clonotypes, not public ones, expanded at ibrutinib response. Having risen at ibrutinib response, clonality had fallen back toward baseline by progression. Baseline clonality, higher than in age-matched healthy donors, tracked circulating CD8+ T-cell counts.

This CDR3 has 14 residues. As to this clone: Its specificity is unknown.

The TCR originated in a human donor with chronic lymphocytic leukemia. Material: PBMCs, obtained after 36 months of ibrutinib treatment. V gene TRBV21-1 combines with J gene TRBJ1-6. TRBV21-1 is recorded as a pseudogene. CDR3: CASSKESGEEPLHF. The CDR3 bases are TGTGCCAGCAGCAAAGAGTCGGGAGAGGAACCCCTCCACTTT.